Below, 3 T cell receptor beta chains from the same sample are listed, as sequenced in a study of T cells in pancreatic ductal adenocarcinoma. Generated by immunoSEQ multiplex PCR, the TCRdb table keeps only in-frame clones and is missing some. The profile covers several thousand clones, with about 90% appearing a single time and approximately 3.1% taken by the ten largest. No neoadjuvant therapy was given to the selected pancreatic ductal adenocarcinoma patients before their surgery. Sequences were obtained from PBMCs. All receptors derive from a human donor with pancreatic ductal adenocarcinoma.

This clone has only one observation. The chain links TRBV7-9 to TRBJ2-7, with a possible D match to TRBD2 (5 bases). Trimming left V 5 bases short and J 6 bases short, with 17 bases between. From germline, CDR1 is SEHNR and CDR2 FQNEAQ (reference sequence). There are 14 residues in the CDR3. The DNA of the CDR3 is TGTGCCAGCAGCGGAGGTGGAGCCGTGGGCGAGCAGTACTTC. This translates into CASSGGGAVGEQYF.

The chain employs TRBV7-3 and TRBJ2-1; 8 bases align to TRBD1. From germline, CDR1 is SGHTA and CDR2 FQGTGA. This CDR3 region has 14 residues. The V gene end was trimmed by 5 bases and the J gene end by 6 bases; junction bases not matched to a gene: 6. The CDR3 nucleotides read TGTGCCAGCAGCAAAGGACAGGGTCTCAATGAGCAGTTCTTC. Translated: CASSKGQGLNEQFF. The full variable domain, rest sourced from reference TRBV7-3 and TRBJ2-1, is GAGVSQTPSNKVTEKGKYVELRCDPISGHTALYWYRQSLGQGPEFLIYFQGTGAADDSGLPNDRFFAVRPEGSVSTLKIQRTERGDSAVYLCASSKGQGLNEQFFGPGTRLTVL.

This chain links TRBV29-1 with TRBJ1-2, with D possibly being TRBD1 (6 bases). Trimming took off 7 bases at V and 4 bases at J, with 13 bases between the two ends. The CDR3 is 12 amino acids. The V gene's germline CDR1 is SQVTM and CDR2 ANQGSEA. CDR3 residues: CSAEGGAYGYTF. As DNA, the CDR3 is TGCAGCGCCGAGGGGGGGGCCTATGGCTACACCTTC.